This TCR beta chain was obtained from a study of control samples from healthy donors and cancer patients. The CDR3 covers 18 residues. V lost 2 bases, J lost 0 bases, and 7 bases stayed unmatched. Germline V gene data show CDR1 as SGHTS and CDR2 as YDEGEE. Sequencing used immunoSEQ multiplex PCR; TCRdb keeps in-frame clones, though not all of them. The profile shows around 97,000 clones, 80% to 90% of them singletons. This clone was seen once. The J gene is TRBJ2-4, the V gene TRBV5-8; 11 bases fit TRBD2. Sample: PBMCs. The origin of this receptor is a man in his fifties or sixties with lung cancer. The CDR3 loop reads CASSFVLAGGLAKNIQYF. In DNA form, the CDR3 reads TGTGCCAGCAGCTTTGTCCTAGCGGGGGGCCTAGCCAAAAACATTCAGTACTTC.